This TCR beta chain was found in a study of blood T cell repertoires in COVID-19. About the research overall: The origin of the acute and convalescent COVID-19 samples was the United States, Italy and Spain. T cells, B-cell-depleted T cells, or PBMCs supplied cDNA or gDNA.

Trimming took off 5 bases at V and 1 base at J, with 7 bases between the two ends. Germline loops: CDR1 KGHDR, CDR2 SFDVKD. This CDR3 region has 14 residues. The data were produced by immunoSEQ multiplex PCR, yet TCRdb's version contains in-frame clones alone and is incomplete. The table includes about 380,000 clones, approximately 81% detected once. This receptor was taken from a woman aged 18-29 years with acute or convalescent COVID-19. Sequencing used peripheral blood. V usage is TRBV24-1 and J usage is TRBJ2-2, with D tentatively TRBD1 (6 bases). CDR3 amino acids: CATSGQENTGELFF. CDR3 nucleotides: TGTGCCACCAGTGGACAGGAGAACACCGGGGAGCTGTTTTTT.